A selection of T cell receptor beta chains follows, all from one sample in a study of T cell changes during pregnancy in multiple sclerosis. TCRdb's table, derived via immunoSEQ multiplex PCR, lists solely in-frame clones and lacks some. This sample carries approximately 50,000 clones, about 92% of them seen once, and the ten largest clones take under 0.7%. The sequencing used CD4+ T cells from peripheral blood mononuclear cells, collected after pregnancy. The origin of the receptors is a female donor with multiple sclerosis, enrolled in a pregnancy study. Both conserved end residues are part of each CDR3. Each record gives: J gene, V gene, clone size, CDR3 protein. The size field is filled for only some rows; it gives once, few, many or a size class.

TRBJ2-3 | TRBV11-2 | NA | CASRDPGKGLFTDTQYF
TRBJ2-5 | TRBV5-4 | NA | CASSPGLERGETQYF
TRBJ2-4 | TRBV19 | NA | CASSPQSSAKNIQYF
TRBJ2-3 | TRBV11-1 | NA | CASSALTSGSPTDTQYF
TRBJ2-2 | TRBV6-5 | NA | CASSYLRAGELFF
TRBJ2-1 | TRBV21-1 | once | CASSNFVWQGLGYNEQFF
TRBJ1-2 | TRBV7-2 | NA | CASSQRGQLPTTF
TRBJ2-3 | TRBV11-3 | NA | CASSLQGSRTDTQYF
TRBJ1-1 | TRBV5-4 | NA | CASSKQGAFTEAFF
TRBJ1-1 | TRBV7-6 | NA | CASSLLTGMNTEAFF
TRBJ1-2 | TRBV27 | medium-sized | CASKPQGQMTNYGYTF
TRBJ2-1 | TRBV6-1 | NA | CASDFRAGLYNEQFF
TRBJ1-5 | TRBV5-1 | NA | CASSLGGGGQPQHF
TRBJ1-1 | TRBV19 | NA | CASSISGHLNTEAFF
TRBJ2-7 | TRBV7-2 | NA | CASSLAASGSYEQYF
TRBJ2-7 | TRBV7-3 | NA | CASSKLAGSQGEQYF
TRBJ1-1 | TRBV11-2 | once | CASSLVQGSSTEAFF
TRBJ2-4 | TRBV4-3 | NA | CASSQDPIAKNIQYF
TRBJ1-2 | TRBV2 | few | CASSADRGDYGYTF
TRBJ2-3 | TRBV5-5 | NA | CASSPIAGRSTDTQYF
TRBJ2-5 | TRBV5-4 | once | CASSLGQGRETQYF
TRBJ2-2 | TRBV5-1 | NA | CASSHGLAENTGELFF
TRBJ1-2 | TRBV5-4 | NA | CASSSGQVYGYTF
TRBJ2-2 | TRBV7-2 | NA | CASSLISLVDTGELFF
TRBJ2-3 | TRBV7-2 | NA | CASSRKGTSGSDTQYF
TRBJ1-5 | TRBV28 | NA | CASRASGQPQHF
TRBJ2-3 | TRBV27 | NA | CASSLDRYTDTQYF